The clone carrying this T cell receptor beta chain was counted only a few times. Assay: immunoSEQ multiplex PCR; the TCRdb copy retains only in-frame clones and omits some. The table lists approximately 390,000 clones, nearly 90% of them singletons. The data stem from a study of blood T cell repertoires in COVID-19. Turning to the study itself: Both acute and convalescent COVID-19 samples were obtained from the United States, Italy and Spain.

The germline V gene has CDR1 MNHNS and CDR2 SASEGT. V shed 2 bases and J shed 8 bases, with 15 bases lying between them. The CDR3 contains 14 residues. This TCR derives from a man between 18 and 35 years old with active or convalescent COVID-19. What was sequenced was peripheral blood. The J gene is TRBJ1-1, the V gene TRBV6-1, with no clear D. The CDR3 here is CASSEHGGISEAFF. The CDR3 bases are TGTGCCAGCAGTGAACACGGAGGAATCTCGGAAGCTTTCTTT.